This TCR beta chain was documented in a study of identical twins. Trimming left V 0 bases short and J 2 bases short, with 5 bases between. This CDR3 has 13 residues. Germline loops: CDR1 SGHRS, CDR2 YFSETQ. One entry per CDR3 protein, called by TCRdb with MiXCR from the 5' RACE reads. This sample has roughly 490,000 distinct CDR3 sequences; around 15% occur once, and the top ten carry 0.8% to 1%. This same sample was also part of a study on yellow fever vaccine responses in identical twins. That report notes: Twins reportedly had a vaccine T cell response that seemed partly convergent, partly personalized.

The sequencing input was CD4+ T cells sorted from blood. The chain has TRBV5-1 and TRBJ2-5; D not certain. The source is a young woman in good health. CDR3 nucleotides: TGCGCCAGCAGCTTGGATGCACAAGAGACCCAGTACTTC. As protein: CASSLDAQETQYF.